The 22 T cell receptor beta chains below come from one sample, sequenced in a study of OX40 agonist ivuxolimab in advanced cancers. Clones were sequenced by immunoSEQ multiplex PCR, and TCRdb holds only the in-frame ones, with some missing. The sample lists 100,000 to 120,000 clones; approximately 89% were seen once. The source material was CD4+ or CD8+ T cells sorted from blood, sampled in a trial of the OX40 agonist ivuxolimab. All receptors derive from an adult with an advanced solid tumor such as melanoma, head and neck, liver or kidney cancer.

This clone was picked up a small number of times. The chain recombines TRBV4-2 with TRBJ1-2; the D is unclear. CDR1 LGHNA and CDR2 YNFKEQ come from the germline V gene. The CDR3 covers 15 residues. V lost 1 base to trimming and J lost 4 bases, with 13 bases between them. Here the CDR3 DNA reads TGTGCCAGCAGCCAAGCCGTGGGTCTGGTCTATGGCTACACCTTC. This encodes CASSQAVGLVYGYTF.

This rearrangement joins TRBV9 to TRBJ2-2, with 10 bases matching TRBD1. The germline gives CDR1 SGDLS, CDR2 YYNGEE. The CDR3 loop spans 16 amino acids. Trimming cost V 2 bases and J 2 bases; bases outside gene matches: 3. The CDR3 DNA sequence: TGTGCCAGCAGCGTTCGACAGGGGGCCAACACCGGGGAGCTGTTTTTT. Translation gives CASSVRQGANTGELFF.

CDR3 nucleotide sequence: TGTGCCAGCAGCTTGGACGGAGCAACTAATGAAAAACTGTTTTTT. It specifies CASSLDGATNEKLFF. The J gene is TRBJ1-4, the V gene TRBV7-2; D not resolved. Germline V gives CDR1 SGHTA, CDR2 FQGNSA. The CDR3 contains 15 residues. The V gene lost 3 bases and the J gene lost 0 bases, with 8 bases spanning the gap.

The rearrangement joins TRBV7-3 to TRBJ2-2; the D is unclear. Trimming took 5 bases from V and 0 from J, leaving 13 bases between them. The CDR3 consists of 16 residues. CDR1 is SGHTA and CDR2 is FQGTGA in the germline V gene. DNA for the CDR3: TGTGCCAGCAGCCCTTCTGAGGCCGCGAACACCGGGGAGCTGTTTTTT. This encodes CASSPSEAANTGELFF.

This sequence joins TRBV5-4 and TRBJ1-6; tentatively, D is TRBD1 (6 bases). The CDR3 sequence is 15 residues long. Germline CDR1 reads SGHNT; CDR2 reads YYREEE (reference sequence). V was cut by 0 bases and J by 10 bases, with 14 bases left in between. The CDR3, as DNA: TGTGCCAGCAGCTTGGATCGACAGGTCGCATCACCCCTCCACTTT. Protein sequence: CASSLDRQVASPLHF.

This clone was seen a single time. This CDR3 reads CASSSQGGPYGYTF. The CDR3 region has the DNA TGTGCCAGCAGCTCTCAGGGGGGCCCCTATGGCTACACCTTC. The chain recombines TRBV7-9 with TRBJ1-2; 7 bases match TRBD1. This CDR3 has 14 amino acids. Germline-derived CDR1 and CDR2 are SEHNR and FQNEAQ (reference sequence). The V and J ends lost 4 bases and 4 bases, in that order; junction bases with no gene match: 6.

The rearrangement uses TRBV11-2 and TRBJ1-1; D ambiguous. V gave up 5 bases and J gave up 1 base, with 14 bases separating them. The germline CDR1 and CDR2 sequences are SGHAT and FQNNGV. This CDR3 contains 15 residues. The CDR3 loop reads CASSLRTLGNTEAFF. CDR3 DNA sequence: TGTGCCAGCAGCCTCCGGACTTTGGGGAACACTGAAGCTTTCTTT.

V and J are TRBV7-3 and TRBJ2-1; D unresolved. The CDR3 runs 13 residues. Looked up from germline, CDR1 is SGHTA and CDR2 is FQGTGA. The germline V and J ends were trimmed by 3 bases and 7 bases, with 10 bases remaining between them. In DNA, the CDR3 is TGTGCCAGCAGCTTCTTTATAGGAAATGAGCAGTTCTTC. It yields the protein CASSFFIGNEQFF. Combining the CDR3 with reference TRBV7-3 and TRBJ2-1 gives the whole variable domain GAGVSQTPSNKVTEKGKYVELRCDPISGHTALYWYRQSLGQGPEFLIYFQGTGAADDSGLPNDRFFAVRPEGSVSTLKIQRTERGDSAVYLCASSFFIGNEQFFGPGTRLTVL.

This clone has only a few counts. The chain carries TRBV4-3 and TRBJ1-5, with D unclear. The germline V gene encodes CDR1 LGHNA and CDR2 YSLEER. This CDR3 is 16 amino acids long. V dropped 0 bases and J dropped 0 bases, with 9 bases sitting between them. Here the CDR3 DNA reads TGCGCCAGCAGCCAAGAGTCTGGCAGTAGCAATCAGCCCCAGCATTTT. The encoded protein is CASSQESGSSNQPQHF.

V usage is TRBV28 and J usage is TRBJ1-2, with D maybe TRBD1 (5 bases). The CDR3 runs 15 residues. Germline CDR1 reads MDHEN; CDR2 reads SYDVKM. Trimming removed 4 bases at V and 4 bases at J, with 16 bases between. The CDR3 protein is CASSSIGGLSYGYTF. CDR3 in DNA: TGTGCCAGCAGTTCGATCGGGGGACTGAGCTATGGCTACACCTTC.

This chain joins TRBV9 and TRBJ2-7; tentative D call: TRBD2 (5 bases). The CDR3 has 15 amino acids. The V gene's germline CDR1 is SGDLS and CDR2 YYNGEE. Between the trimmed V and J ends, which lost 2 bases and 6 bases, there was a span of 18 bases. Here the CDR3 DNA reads TGTGCCAGCAGCGTGCGCGTGGGAGCAGATGGCGAGCAGTACTTC. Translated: CASSVRVGADGEQYF.

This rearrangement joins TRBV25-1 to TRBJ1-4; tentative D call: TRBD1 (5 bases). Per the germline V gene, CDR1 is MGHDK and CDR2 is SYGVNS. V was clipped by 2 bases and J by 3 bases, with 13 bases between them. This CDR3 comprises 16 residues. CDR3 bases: TGTGCCAGCAGTGAAGACACGGGGGTGGCTAATGAAAAACTGTTTTTT. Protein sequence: CASSEDTGVANEKLFF.

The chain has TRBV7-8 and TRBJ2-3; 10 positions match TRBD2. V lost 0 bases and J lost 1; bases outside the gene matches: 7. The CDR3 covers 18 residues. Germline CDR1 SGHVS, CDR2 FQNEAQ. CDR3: CASSLARSGGERTDTQYF. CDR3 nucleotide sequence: TGTGCCAGCAGCTTAGCACGAAGCGGGGGGGAACGCACAGATACGCAGTATTTT.

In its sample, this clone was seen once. CDR3 sequence: CASSLGAGSNTEAFF. The CDR3 region has the DNA TGTGCCAGCAGCTTGGGGGCAGGCTCGAACACTGAAGCTTTCTTT. The chain links TRBV5-4 to TRBJ1-1, with D unresolved. V shed 0 bases and J shed 1 base, with 10 bases lying between them. Germline V gene lookup returns CDR1 SGHNT and CDR2 YYREEE (reference sequence). The CDR3 has 15 amino acids.

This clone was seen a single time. The chain's CDR3 is CASSLDRGQSVYEQYF. CDR3 DNA: TGTGCCAGCAGTTTAGACAGGGGGCAATCAGTCTACGAGCAGTACTTC. The V gene is TRBV27, the J gene TRBJ2-7, with 10 positions matching TRBD1. V was pared by 2 bases and J by 3 bases, with 7 bases of the junction left unmatched. The CDR3 consists of 16 residues. The germline gives CDR1 MNHEY, CDR2 SMNVEV (reference sequence).

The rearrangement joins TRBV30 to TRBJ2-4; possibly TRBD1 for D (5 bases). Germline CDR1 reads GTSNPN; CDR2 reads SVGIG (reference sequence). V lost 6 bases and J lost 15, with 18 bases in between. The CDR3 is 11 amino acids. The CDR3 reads CACGEGAKRYF. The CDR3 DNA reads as TGTGCCTGTGGGGAAGGGGCAAAGAGGTACTTC.

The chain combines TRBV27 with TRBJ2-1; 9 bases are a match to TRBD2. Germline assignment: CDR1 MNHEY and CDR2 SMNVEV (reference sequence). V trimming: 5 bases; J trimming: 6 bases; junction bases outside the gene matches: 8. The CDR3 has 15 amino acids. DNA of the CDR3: TGTGCCAGCAGTGTTAGCGGGAGATGGGGCAATGAGCAGTTCTTC. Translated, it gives CASSVSGRWGNEQFF.

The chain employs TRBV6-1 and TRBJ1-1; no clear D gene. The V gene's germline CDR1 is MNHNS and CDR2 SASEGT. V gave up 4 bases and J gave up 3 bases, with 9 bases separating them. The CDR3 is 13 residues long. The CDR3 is CASSVVRDTEAFF. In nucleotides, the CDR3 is TGTGCCAGCAGTGTGGTCCGGGACACTGAAGCTTTCTTT.

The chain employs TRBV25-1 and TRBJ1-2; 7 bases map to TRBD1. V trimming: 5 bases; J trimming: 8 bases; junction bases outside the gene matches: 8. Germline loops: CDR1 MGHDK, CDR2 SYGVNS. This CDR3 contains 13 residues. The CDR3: CASSWGRGGGYTF. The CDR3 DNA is TGTGCCAGCAGTTGGGGCAGGGGGGGAGGCTACACCTTC.

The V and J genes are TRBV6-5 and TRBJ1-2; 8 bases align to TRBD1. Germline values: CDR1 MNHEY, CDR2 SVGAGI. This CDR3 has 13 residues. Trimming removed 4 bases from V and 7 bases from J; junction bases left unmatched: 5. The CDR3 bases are TGTGCCAGCAGTTCGGACAGGGCCGGTGGCTACACCTTC. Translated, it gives CASSSDRAGGYTF.

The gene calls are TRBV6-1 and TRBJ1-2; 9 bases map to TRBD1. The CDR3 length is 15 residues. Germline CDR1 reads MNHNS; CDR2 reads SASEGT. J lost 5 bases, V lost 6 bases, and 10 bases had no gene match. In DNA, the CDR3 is TGTGCCAGCAGCTCCAGGCCGGGACAGGGTTATGGCTACACCTTC. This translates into CASSSRPGQGYGYTF.

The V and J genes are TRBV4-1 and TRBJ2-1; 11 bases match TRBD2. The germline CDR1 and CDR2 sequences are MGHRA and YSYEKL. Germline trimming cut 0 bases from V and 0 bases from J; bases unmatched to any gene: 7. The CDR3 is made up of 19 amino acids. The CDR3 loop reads CASSQDGLAGGTSYNEQFF. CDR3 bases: TGCGCCAGCAGCCAAGATGGGCTAGCGGGAGGTACCTCCTACAATGAGCAGTTCTTC.